This TCR beta chain was recovered during a study of T cells after yellow fever vaccination (dated by TCRdb to about 2019). General notes on the study: The SMART-Seq v4 Ultra Low Input RNA kit was used to prepare libraries from fractions with low cell numbers. Bulk TCR alpha and beta repertoires were sequenced longitudinally to track T-cell clones before and after primary and booster YFV17D yellow fever vaccination. The cohort comprised two healthy male donors, one aged 18 to 29 and one aged 30 to 39 years. Blood was collected at multiple timepoints before and after primary and secondary immunization, and bulk PBMC replicates and cell subsets were isolated. On the study overall, not on this receptor specifically: Because only a couple of donors were included in the study, the extent to which the findings can be generalized is limited. Computational filtering was required because FACS-sorted repertoires could contain abundant contaminating clonotypes from the bulk population. A small share of clonotypes occurred in both CD4 and CD8 compartments, likely arising from convergent recombination. The secondary T-cell response was found to be weaker but faster than the primary response, with a peak reached on day 5 rather than on day 15. Most clones expanded after primary vaccination (about 95% of CD4 and 70% to 90% of CD8) were re-detected after the booster, suggesting that broad memory maintenance occurred.

About this clonotype itself: Its target antigen remains unknown. No quality values exist for individual bases; no much larger clone is one base distant.

The treatment or condition label of this sample denotes: live attenuated yellow fever vaccine strain. A standard Ficoll-Paque protocol was used to isolate PBMCs from peripheral blood. Dynabeads CD4 and CD8 positive selection kits were used to isolate the CD4 and CD8 T-cell fractions. RNA was extracted with TriZol from bulk PBMCs, CD4 and CD8 fractions, and dextramer-positive and dextramer-negative fractions. For sequencing, an Illumina NovaSeq 6000 was employed. TCR cDNA was synthesized by 5'RACE template switching, through which a universal primer site and unique molecular identifiers were introduced. Priming for cDNA synthesis came from both the TCR alpha and TCR beta constant segments. Two PCR steps were used to amplify libraries, with sample barcodes and sequencing adapters being added in the second step. Libraries were sequenced on Illumina HiSeq 2500 (2x100 bp) or NovaSeq (2x150 bp). The authors' analysis ran thus. Demultiplexing of reads and collapsing into UMI consensus sequences were performed with MIGEC, and V(D)J alignment was carried out with MiXCR. Clonotypes responding to the vaccine were identified with edgeR on replicate PBMC samples, with the criteria of FDR below 0.01 and a log2 fold change above 5 up to day 15. Bulk clonotypes were assigned CD4 or CD8 identity according to which sequenced CD4 or CD8 repertoire held them at higher abundance. TCRdb trimmed the raw reads at Q25, called clones with MiXCR and kept productive beta chains. Rows with one shared CDR3 protein collapse into an entry with the most common genes and DNA. Clone size and V and J calls follow TCRdb, not the original study. A total of some 340,000 distinct CDR3 sequences appear in this sample, around 10% of them only once. The ten largest clones represent approximately 3.3% of the sample.

Sequences SGHRS (CDR1) and YFSETQ (CDR2) are obtained from the germline V gene. From the cysteine up to the phenylalanine, the CDR3 has a length of 14 residues. The sequence is cut down to CDR3 DNA, 42 bases in frame from base 1. Trimming takes 3 bases from V and 5 bases from J, and the germline ends sit 15 bases apart. The receptor was derived from a man younger than 35 who received the YFV17D yellow fever vaccine. The specimen comprised CD4+ T cells sorted from PBMCs, sampled 45 days after the yellow fever booster vaccination. The chain uses TRBV5-1 and TRBJ2-7; the D segment might be TRBD1 or TRBD2, since each matches 5 bases. The CDR3 reads CASSSGRAGNEQYF. The DNA is as follows: TGCGCCAGCAGCTCAGGCAGGGCGGGCAACGAGCAGTACTTC.